This TCR beta chain was observed in a study of neurological immune-mediated disorders. By 5'RACE with 10-nucleotide random UMIs, the cDNA was made. TCRdb redid the calling of the 5' RACE reads with MiXCR, one entry per CDR3 protein. The table shows roughly 100,000 distinct CDR3 sequences, with 9.5% to 14% occurring only once. The sample's time point: longitudinal time-point 3. From 2 million PBMCs stored at -80 C, the unsorted libraries were generated. CDR3 length: 15 residues. Germline CDR1 and CDR2: ENHRY and SYGVKD. V shed 8 bases, J shed 7 bases, and the junction held 16 bases outside the gene matches. This clonotype was detected a few times.

This TCR derives from a female donor with HTLV-1-associated myelopathy (HAM/TSP). This chain connects TRBV10-3 to TRBJ2-7; 8 bases fit TRBD1. The sequencing sample was made of PBMCs. CDR3 sequence (DNA): TGTGCCATCTGTAAAGGACAGGGACTGCCGCAGGAGCAGTACTTC. Protein sequence: CAICKGQGLPQEQYF.